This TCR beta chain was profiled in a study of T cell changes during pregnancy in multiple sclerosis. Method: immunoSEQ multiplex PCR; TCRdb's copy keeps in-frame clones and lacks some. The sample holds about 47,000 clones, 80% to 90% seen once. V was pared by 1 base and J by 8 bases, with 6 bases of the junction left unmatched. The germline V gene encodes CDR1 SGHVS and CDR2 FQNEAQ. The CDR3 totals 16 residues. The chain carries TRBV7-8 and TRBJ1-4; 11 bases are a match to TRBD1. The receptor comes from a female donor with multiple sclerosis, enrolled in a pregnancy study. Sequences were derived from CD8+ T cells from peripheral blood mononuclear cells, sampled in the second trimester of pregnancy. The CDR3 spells CASSLGRGTGGEKLFF. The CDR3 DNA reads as TGTGCCAGCAGCTTAGGCCGGGGGACAGGGGGAGAAAAACTGTTTTTT.